The 9 T cell receptor beta chains listed next were all sequenced from one sample in a study of blood T cells in healthy people across ages. Using a J-beta primer mix together with a sample-barcoded 5' primer, a second PCR was run for roughly 6 to 12 cycles. Each CDR3 protein is one row after TCRdb ran MiXCR on the 5' RACE reads. The data show under 1,000,000 distinct CDR3 sequences, around 36% seen once. The sequencing input was blood. These TCRs come from a man younger than 35 in good health.

In this sample, this clonotype turned up a few times. V usage is TRBV3-1 and J usage is TRBJ1-2; 9 positions match TRBD1. Unmatched junction bases numbered 5, after V lost 1 base and J lost 8 bases. The CDR3 has 14 residues. Germline CDR1 and CDR2: LGHDT and YNNKEL (reference sequence). The CDR3 DNA is TGTGCCAGCAGCCAAGGGACAGGGGCGCTAGGCTACACCTTC. Translating gives CASSQGTGALGYTF.

This clonotype was seen only a few times. This chain links TRBV5-6 with TRBJ2-5, with TRBD2 matching over 7 bases. The germline V gene has CDR1 SGHDT and CDR2 YYEEEE. Unmatched junction bases numbered 6, after V lost 5 bases and J lost 2 bases. CDR3 size: 14 residues. CDR3 nucleotides: TGTGCCAGCAGGGCCGGGACTACACAAGAGACCCAGTACTTC. Its translation is CASRAGTTQETQYF.

This clonotype was recorded at least ten times. The chain recombines TRBV4-3 with TRBJ2-1; TRBD2 matches 10 bases. The germline V gene encodes CDR1 LGHNA and CDR2 YSLEER. With V trimmed by 6 bases and J by 8 bases, 7 bases remained unmatched. The CDR3 covers 14 residues. The CDR3 is CASRPGLAFDEQFF. The CDR3 coding sequence is TGCGCCAGCAGGCCGGGACTAGCGTTTGATGAGCAGTTCTTC.

This chain links TRBV20-1 with TRBJ2-5, with 13 bases matching TRBD2. The CDR3 is made up of 16 amino acids. CDR1 and CDR2 from the germline V gene are DFQATT and SNEGSKA (reference sequence). Trimming removed 4 bases from V and 2 bases from J; junction bases left unmatched: 7. CDR3 sequence reads: CSATGTSGVKQETQYF. The DNA for the CDR3 is TGCAGTGCTACCGGGACTAGCGGGGTAAAACAAGAGACCCAGTACTTC.

This clonotype was observed a few times. A read error is possible here, since a much larger clone lies one base away. V gene TRBV4-3 combines with J gene TRBJ2-3; 7 bases match TRBD2. V trimming: 0 bases; J trimming: 4 bases; junction bases outside the gene matches: 4. The CDR3 spans 15 residues. Germline CDR1 reads LGHNA; CDR2 reads YSLEER. CDR3 sequence: CASSQDGRGADTQYF. The CDR3 DNA is TGCGCCAGCAGCCAAGATGGGAGGGGAGCAGATACGCAGTATTTT.

The CDR3 spells CASKVGAGNEKLFF. CDR3 DNA sequence: TGTGCCAGCAAGGTCGGGGCCGGTAATGAAAAACTGTTTTTT. The chain has TRBV6-5 and TRBJ1-4, with a tentative D call TRBD1 (5 bases). V was cut by 7 bases and J by 4 bases, with 13 bases left in between. CDR1 is MNHEY, CDR2 SVGAGI, per germline. The CDR3 has 14 amino acids.

This clonotype was counted a few times. The DNA of the CDR3 is TGTGCCAGCAACCCGGACAGGGCGGATACGCAGTATTTT. This translates into CASNPDRADTQYF. This chain connects TRBV21-1 to TRBJ2-3; the table's TRBD1 call for D was not verified on the DNA. TRBV21-1 is described as a pseudogene. The length of the CDR3 is 13 residues.

This clonotype appeared a single time. The chain joins TRBV7-2 to TRBJ2-7, with a possible D match to TRBD2 (5 bases). This CDR3 has 15 amino acids. Per germline, CDR1 SGHTA and CDR2 FQGNSA. Trimming cost V 4 bases and J 2 bases, with 15 bases left between them. CDR3 coding DNA: TGTGCCAGCAGCTCCCCCCGAGGGTTGACCTACGAGCAGTACTTC. It encodes CASSSPRGLTYEQYF.

Regarding this clonotype: A much more abundant neighbour one base away suggests this may be a read error. The chain combines TRBV7-9 with TRBJ2-1; the D gene is possibly TRBD2 (6 bases). V lost 8 bases, J lost 5 bases, and 16 bases lay in between. CDR3 length: 14 amino acids. Germline-derived CDR1 and CDR2 are SEHNR and FQNEAQ (reference sequence). For the CDR3, the DNA is TGTGCCAGCCTGACTAGGAGAGGGGACAATGAGCAGTTCTTC. It codes for CASLTRRGDNEQFF.